Shown below are 19 T cell receptor beta chains from a single sample sequenced in a study of tumor-infiltrating lymphocytes in oesophageal squamous cell carcinoma. TCRdb reprocessed the PCR reads via MiXCR and lists one record per CDR3 protein. The table lists under 20,000 distinct CDR3 sequences, 35% to 50% of them singletons. Sample: esophageal tumor tissue. The receptors derive from a male donor with esophageal squamous cell carcinoma.

In its sample, this clonotype was seen a few times. A much more abundant neighbour one base away suggests this may be a read error. The chain links TRBV19 to TRBJ2-4; 14 bases fit TRBD2. The CDR3 is 17 residues long. CDR1 is LNHDA, CDR2 SQIVND, per germline (reference sequence). The ends lost 2 bases at V and 13 bases at J; junction bases unmatched: 13. The DNA of the CDR3 is TGTGCCAGTAGTATACAAGGACTAGCGGGAGGCAAGAATGAGCAGTACTTC. Its protein product is CASSIQGLAGGKNEQYF.

On this clonotype itself: A much bigger clone sits one base away, suggesting this may be a read error. This chain's CDR3 is CASRPSGGSYEQFF. The CDR3 DNA sequence: TGTGCCAGCAGACCCAGCGGGGGCTCCTACGAGCAGTTCTTC. The chain has TRBV7-3 and TRBJ2-5, with 8 bases fitting TRBD2. Judging by the DNA end, TRBJ2-1 fits better; the J call may be wrong. Per the germline V gene, CDR1 is SGHTA and CDR2 is FQGTGA. The CDR3 has 14 amino acids.

This clonotype was counted a few times. The genes are TRBV6-1 and TRBJ2-5; the D gene is possibly TRBD2 (6 bases). The J call is in doubt because the DNA end fits TRBJ2-1 better. This CDR3 region has 13 residues. The germline gives CDR1 MNHNS, CDR2 SASEGT. The CDR3: CASSEGPGDEQFF. The CDR3 DNA follows: TGTGCCAGCAGTGAAGGACCGGGAGATGAGCAGTTCTTC.

The sample holds many counts of this clonotype. The chain's CDR3 is CASSLVGEGISDEQYF. CDR3 DNA sequence: TGTGCCAGCAGCTTAGTGGGTGAGGGCATCTCTGACGAGCAGTACTTC. The genes are TRBV7-9 and TRBJ2-5; perhaps TRBD2 as D (5 bases). The assigned J gene may be wrong: the sequence end matches TRBJ2-7 better. There are 16 residues in the CDR3. Looked up from germline, CDR1 is SEHNR and CDR2 is FQNEAQ (reference sequence).

This clonotype was observed a handful of times. This may come from a read error, since a much larger clone is one base off. The chain recombines TRBV6-1 with TRBJ2-3; D might be TRBD2 (5 bases). CDR1 is MNHNS, CDR2 SASEGT, per germline. This CDR3 comprises 13 residues. The ends were cut back, 8 bases at V and 14 bases at J, with 23 bases in the middle. The CDR3 DNA reads TGTGCCAGCGGAGATAGAAACACCGGGGAGCTGTATTTT. As protein: CASGDRNTGELYF.

This clonotype occurred once. The chain carries TRBV7-3 and TRBJ1-1, with unresolved D. The CDR3 is 13 amino acids. V lost 4 bases, J lost 4 bases, and 10 bases lay in between. Germline CDR1 is SGHTA and CDR2 is FQGTGA. The chain's CDR3 is CASSSRPTTEAFF. DNA for the CDR3: TGTGCCAGCAGCTCCAGGCCAACCACTGAAGCTTTCTTT.

Sample share makes this clonotype large. The V gene is TRBV7-6, the J gene TRBJ2-1, with D tentatively TRBD1 or TRBD2 (6 bases each). Looked up from germline, CDR1 is SGHVS and CDR2 is FNYEAQ. The germline V and J ends were trimmed by 2 bases and 3 bases, with 20 bases remaining between them. The CDR3 is 18 amino acids. The CDR3 sequence is CASSLRRGDSLGYNEQFF. CDR3 nucleotides: TGTGCCAGCAGCTTAAGGAGGGGGGACTCGCTCGGCTACAATGAGCAGTTCTTC.

This clonotype was counted only a few times. This chain joins TRBV7-6 and TRBJ2-4, with D unclear. CDR3 length: 15 amino acids. Trimming took 2 bases from V and 2 from J, leaving 10 bases between them. The germline V gene encodes CDR1 SGHVS and CDR2 FNYEAQ. Here the CDR3 reads CASSLCQTPKNIQYF. CDR3 bases: TGTGCCAGCAGCTTATGCCAGACCCCCAAAAACATTCAGTACTTC.

This chain joins TRBV7-8 and TRBJ2-1; 11 bases fit TRBD2. This CDR3 has 16 residues. Unmatched junction bases numbered 9, after V lost 4 bases and J lost 7 bases. From germline, CDR1 is SGHVS and CDR2 FQNEAQ. CDR3 in DNA: TGTGCCAGCAGCTCTTTTAGCGGGGGGGCCGTTAATGAGCAGTTCTTC. The encoded protein is CASSSFSGGAVNEQFF. Variable domain in full (rest from reference TRBV7-8 and TRBJ2-1): GAGVSQSPRYKVAKRGQDVALRCDPISGHVSLFWYQQALGQGPEFLTYFQNEAQLDKSGLPSDRFFAERPEGSVSTLKIQRTQQEDSAVYLCASSSFSGGAVNEQFFGPGTRLTVL.

This clonotype was recorded at least ten times. J is TRBJ2-5 and V is TRBV9, with D hard to call. Germline assignment: CDR1 SGDLS and CDR2 YYNGEE. CDR3 size: 12 residues. Trimming stripped 4 bases from V and 4 bases from J, with 8 bases between. The CDR3 loop is CASSPYGETQYF. CDR3 coding DNA: TGTGCCAGCAGCCCCTATGGAGAGACCCAGTACTTC.

The genes are TRBV6-6 and TRBJ2-4; D unresolved. The CDR3 loop spans 16 amino acids. The V end was cut by 2 bases, the J end by 0 bases, with 11 bases between. Per germline, CDR1 MNHNY and CDR2 SVGAGI (reference sequence). CDR3 coding DNA: TGTGCCAGCAGTTACGAAACGGCCCTAGCCAAAAACATTCAGTACTTC. Translated, it gives CASSYETALAKNIQYF.

V usage is TRBV5-8 and J usage is TRBJ2-3, with 10 bases identical to TRBD1. Looked up from germline, CDR1 is SGHTS and CDR2 is YDEGEE. The V segment lost 5 bases and the J segment 3 bases; nucleotides outside the gene matches: 9. The CDR3 length is 16 residues. The CDR3 region is CASRTPGTGETDTQYF. The CDR3 DNA is TGTGCCAGCAGAACGCCCGGGACAGGGGAAACAGATACGCAGTATTTT.

J is TRBJ1-5 and V is TRBV7-2, with D uncertain. Looked up from germline, CDR1 is SGHTA and CDR2 is FQGNSA. The ends were cut back, 2 bases at V and 6 bases at J, with 17 bases in the middle. The CDR3 consists of 16 residues. DNA of the CDR3: TGTGCCAGCAGCTTACGCCCCCAATTAACGGTTCAGCCCCAGCATTTT. Its translation is CASSLRPQLTVQPQHF.

This rearrangement joins TRBV10-3 to TRBJ2-5; 7 bases line up with TRBD2. The closer fit of TRBJ2-1 to the DNA end suggests the J call may be wrong. The length of the CDR3 is 15 residues. Germline V CDR1 and CDR2: ENHRY, SYGVKD. The CDR3 sequence: CAIRPTSEGHNEQFF. CDR3 nucleotides: TGTGCCATCAGACCAACTAGCGAGGGTCACAATGAGCAGTTCTTC.

This clonotype showed up just once. The chain carries TRBV6-8 and TRBJ2-7; 7 nucleotides agree with TRBD1. From germline, CDR1 is MNHGY and CDR2 SAAAGT. Losses at the gene ends were 2 bases for V and 2 bases for J; bases not matched to a gene: 6. The CDR3 extends over 15 amino acids. The CDR3 DNA reads as TGTGCCAGCAGTTACCGTAGGCAGGGGGCCTACGAGCAGTACTTC. Protein product: CASSYRRQGAYEQYF.

This clonotype was counted between two and nine times. V and J are TRBV5-1 and TRBJ2-3; no reliable D call. From germline, CDR1 is SGHRS and CDR2 YFSETQ. This CDR3 contains 13 residues. The V end was cut by 0 bases, the J end by 4 bases, with 6 bases between. CDR3 in DNA: TGCGCCAGCAGCTTGGTCCCAGCAGATACGCAGTATTTT. Its protein is CASSLVPADTQYF.

The rearrangement links TRBV6-1 to TRBJ2-5, with D hard to call. The length of the CDR3 is 13 residues. Per the germline V gene, CDR1 is MNHNS and CDR2 is SASEGT. Trimming shortened V by 2 bases and J by 2 bases, and 6 bases separated the two germline ends. This CDR3 is CASSEFEQETQYF. The CDR3 coding sequence is TGTGCCAGCAGTGAATTCGAGCAAGAGACCCAGTACTTC.

Many counts were recorded for this clonotype. A much bigger clone sits one base away, suggesting this may be a read error. V and J are TRBV4-1 and TRBJ2-7; D unclear. Germline V lookup: CDR1 MGHRA, CDR2 YSYEKL. The CDR3 spans 12 residues. With 0 bases removed from V and 7 bases from J, the gap between germline ends came to 7 bases. The CDR3 DNA is TGCGCCAGCAGCCAAGAGTCGAGTGAGCAGTACTTC. This encodes CASSQESSEQYF.

This clonotype was seen many times. This chain joins TRBV5-6 and TRBJ1-1; D gene ambiguous. The germline V gene encodes CDR1 SGHDT and CDR2 YYEEEE. This CDR3 is 11 amino acids long. With 6 bases removed from V and 2 bases from J, the gap between germline ends came to 5 bases. CDR3 loop: CASTSNTEAFF. The CDR3 region has the DNA TGTGCCAGCACCTCAAACACTGAAGCTTTCTTT.